This T cell receptor beta chain was sequenced for a study of T-cell reconstitution after alpha-beta-depleted transplantation in children. Study-wide results and limits: Where alpha-beta T cells came from about two months after transplant was reportedly several hundred expanded graft clones.

As for this clonotype: Antigen specificity is unknown.

Unique molecular identifiers tagged the TCRbeta library. In TCRdb, the PCR reads were re-called with MiXCR into one record per CDR3 protein. The table includes some 440,000 distinct CDR3 sequences, roughly 15% detected once. V was cut by 5 bases and J by 10 bases, with 12 bases left in between. The length of the CDR3 is 12 residues. Germline V CDR1 and CDR2: SGHTA, FQGNSA. Specimen: PBMCs, mostly from graft donor cells, collected 360 days after TCRalphabeta/CD19-depleted stem cell transplant. The chain carries TRBV7-2 and TRBJ1-5; D possibly corresponds to TRBD1 (6 bases). This receptor was taken from a boy younger than two who had a stem cell transplant for Wiskott-Aldrich syndrome, so the T cells may come from the graft donor. The DNA for the CDR3 is TGTGCCAGCAGCGCCAATGGGACACCCCAGCATTTT. Its translation is CASSANGTPQHF.